This T cell receptor (beta chain) comes out of a study of cytomegalovirus exposure and HLA in healthy donors. Study findings and constraints: Some highly shared sequence variants likely arose as a pipeline artifact. The productive fraction for most TCR beta V segments was about 90% or about 30% in an earlier analysis. Serostatus for CMV was the only available immune exposure information. In a later analysis, donors in an Asian-associated ancestry cluster reportedly had fewer N-insertions in productive TCRs than the cohort mean.

Remarks on this clone: What it recognizes is unknown.

Trimming took 4 bases from V and 5 from J; bases not matched to a gene: 5. The germline V gene encodes CDR1 SGHAT and CDR2 FQNNGV. The CDR3 is 14 residues long. Amplification used 60 Vbeta primers and 13 Jbeta primers. Data came from immunoSEQ multiplex PCR; TCRdb stores just in-frame clones and leaves some out. The repertoire holds 150,000 to 200,000 clones, over 65% seen once, with about 2.5% in the top ten. The rearrangement links TRBV11-2 to TRBJ2-7; 10 positions agree with TRBD2. Input material: PBMCs. The sequence derives from a woman aged 40-49 years in good health and CMV-seropositive. This chain's CDR3 is CASSSAGGPDEQYF. The CDR3 DNA is TGTGCCAGCAGCTCAGCGGGAGGGCCCGACGAGCAGTACTTC. Together with reference TRBV11-2 and TRBJ2-7, the CDR3 gives the full variable domain: EAGVAQSPRYKIIEKRQSVAFWCNPISGHATLYWYQQILGQGPKLLIQFQNNGVVDDSQLPKDRFSAERLKGVDSTLKIQPAKLEDSAVYLCASSSAGGPDEQYFGPGTRLTVT.